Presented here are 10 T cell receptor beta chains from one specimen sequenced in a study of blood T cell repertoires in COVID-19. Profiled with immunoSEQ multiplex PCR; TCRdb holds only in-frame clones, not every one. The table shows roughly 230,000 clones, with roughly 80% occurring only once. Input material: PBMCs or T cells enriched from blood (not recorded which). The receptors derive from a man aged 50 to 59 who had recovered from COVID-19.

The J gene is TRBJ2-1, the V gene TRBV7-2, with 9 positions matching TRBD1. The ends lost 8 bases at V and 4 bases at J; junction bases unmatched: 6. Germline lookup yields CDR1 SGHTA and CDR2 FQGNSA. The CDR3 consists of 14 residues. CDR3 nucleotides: TGTGCCAGCGCCTACAGGGGGCTTTACAATGAGCAGTTCTTC. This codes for CASAYRGLYNEQFF.

The CDR3 region is CASSVGGQLNTEAFF. CDR3 DNA: TGTGCCAGCAGCGTGGGGGGACAGTTGAACACTGAAGCTTTCTTT. The rearrangement uses TRBV9 and TRBJ1-1; 7 nucleotides align to TRBD1. This CDR3 comprises 15 residues. Germline V gene sequence: CDR1 SGDLS, CDR2 YYNGEE. V was clipped by 2 bases and J by 0 bases; unmatched bases: 4.

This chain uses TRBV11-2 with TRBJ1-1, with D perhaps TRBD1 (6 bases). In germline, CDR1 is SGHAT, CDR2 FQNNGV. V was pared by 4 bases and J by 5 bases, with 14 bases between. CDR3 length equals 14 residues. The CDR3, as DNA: TGTGCCAGCAGCTCCCAGGGGAGGGGAACTGAAGCTTTCTTT. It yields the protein CASSSQGRGTEAFF.

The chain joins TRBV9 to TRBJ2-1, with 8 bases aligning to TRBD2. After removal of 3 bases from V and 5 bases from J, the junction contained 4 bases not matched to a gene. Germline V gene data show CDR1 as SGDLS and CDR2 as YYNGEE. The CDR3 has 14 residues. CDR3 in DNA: TGTGCCAGCAGCGACCGACTAGCGAACAATGAGCAGTTCTTC. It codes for CASSDRLANNEQFF. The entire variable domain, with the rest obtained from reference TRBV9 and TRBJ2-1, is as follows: DSGVTQTPKHLITATGQRVTLRCSPRSGDLSVYWYQQSLDQGLQFLIQYYNGEERAKGNILERFSAQQFPDLHSELNLSSLELGDSALYFCASSDRLANNEQFFGPGTRLTVL.

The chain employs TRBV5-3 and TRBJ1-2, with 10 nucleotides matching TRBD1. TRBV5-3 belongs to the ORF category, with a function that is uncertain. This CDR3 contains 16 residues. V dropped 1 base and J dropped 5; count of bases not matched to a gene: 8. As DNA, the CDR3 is TGTGCCAGAAGCTTGACCAACGACAGGGGGCTATATGGCTACACCTTC. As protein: CARSLTNDRGLYGYTF.

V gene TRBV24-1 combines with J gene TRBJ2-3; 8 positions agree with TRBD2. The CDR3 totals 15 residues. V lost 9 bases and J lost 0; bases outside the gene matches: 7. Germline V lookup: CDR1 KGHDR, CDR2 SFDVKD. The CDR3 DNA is TGTGCCACCGGGCGTAGCGGGATGAGCACAGATACGCAGTATTTT. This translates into CATGRSGMSTDTQYF.

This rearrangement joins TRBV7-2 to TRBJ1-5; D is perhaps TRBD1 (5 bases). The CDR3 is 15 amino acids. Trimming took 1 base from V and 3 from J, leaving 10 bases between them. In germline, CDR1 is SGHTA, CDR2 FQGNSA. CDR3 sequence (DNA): TGTGCCAGCAGCTTAGAAGGGGCCAACAATCAGCCCCAGCATTTT. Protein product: CASSLEGANNQPQHF.

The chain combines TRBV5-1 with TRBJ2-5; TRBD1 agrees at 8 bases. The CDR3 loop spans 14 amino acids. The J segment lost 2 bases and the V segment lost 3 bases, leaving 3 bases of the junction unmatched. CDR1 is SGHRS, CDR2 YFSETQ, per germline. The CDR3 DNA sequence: TGCGCCAGCAGCTGGACAGGGCTACAAGAGACCCAGTACTTC. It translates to CASSWTGLQETQYF.

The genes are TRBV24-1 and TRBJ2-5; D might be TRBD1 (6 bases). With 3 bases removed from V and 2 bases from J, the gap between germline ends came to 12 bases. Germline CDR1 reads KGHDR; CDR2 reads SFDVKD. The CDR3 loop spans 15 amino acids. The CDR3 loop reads CATSDSRQVQETQYF. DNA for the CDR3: TGTGCCACCAGTGATAGCCGACAGGTTCAAGAGACCCAGTACTTC.

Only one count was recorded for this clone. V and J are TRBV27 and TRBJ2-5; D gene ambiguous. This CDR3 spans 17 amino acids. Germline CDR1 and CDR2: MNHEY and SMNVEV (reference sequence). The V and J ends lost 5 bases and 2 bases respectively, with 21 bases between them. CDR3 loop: CASSILRQGHTQETQYF. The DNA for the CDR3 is TGTGCCAGCAGTATTCTCCGACAAGGCCATACTCAAGAGACCCAGTACTTC.